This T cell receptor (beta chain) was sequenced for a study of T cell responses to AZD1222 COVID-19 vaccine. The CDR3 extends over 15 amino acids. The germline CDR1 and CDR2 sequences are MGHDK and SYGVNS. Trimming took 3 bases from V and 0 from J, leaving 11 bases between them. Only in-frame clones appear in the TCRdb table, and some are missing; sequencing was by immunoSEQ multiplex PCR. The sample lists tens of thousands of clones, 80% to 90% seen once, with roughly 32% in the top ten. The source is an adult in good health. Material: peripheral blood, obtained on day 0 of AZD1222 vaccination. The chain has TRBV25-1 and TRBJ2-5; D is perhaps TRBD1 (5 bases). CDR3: CASSDVQEYQETQYF. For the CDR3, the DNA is TGTGCCAGCAGTGACGTACAGGAGTACCAAGAGACCCAGTACTTC.